Following are 28 T cell receptor beta chains from one sample sequenced in a study of control samples from healthy donors and cancer patients. Method: immunoSEQ multiplex PCR; TCRdb's copy keeps in-frame clones and lacks some. Counted here are about 86,000 clones, about 92% occurring once; the ten biggest clones make up around 1.5%. The material sequenced was blood. Receptors originate from a woman in her 30s in good health.

In this sample, this clone turned up once. The V gene is TRBV19, the J gene TRBJ2-1; D call uncertain. The germline V gene encodes CDR1 LNHDA and CDR2 SQIVND (reference sequence). The CDR3 covers 13 residues. Between the trimmed V and J ends, which lost 3 bases and 7 bases, there was a span of 10 bases. CDR3 bases: TGTGCCAGTAGTATGGGTTGGCGGAATGAGCAGTTCTTC. Translated: CASSMGWRNEQFF.

As regards this clone: Additional DNA sequences in this sample encode the identical CDR3. This rearrangement joins TRBV11-2 to TRBJ2-1; possibly TRBD1 for D (5 bases). V lost 0 bases and J 0 bases, leaving 12 bases between the germline ends. Germline V gene sequence: CDR1 SGHAT, CDR2 FQNNGV. This CDR3 region has 17 residues. CDR3 loop: CASSLEGVGSSYNEQFF. For the CDR3, the DNA is TGTGCCAGCAGCTTAGAAGGGGTGGGCAGCTCCTACAATGAGCAGTTCTTC.

The rearrangement uses TRBV5-1 and TRBJ2-6; TRBD1 agrees at 9 bases. Germline V lookup: CDR1 SGHRS, CDR2 YFSETQ. The CDR3 consists of 16 residues. The V and J ends lost 0 bases and 2 bases, in that order; junction bases with no gene match: 0. The CDR3 spells CASSLGQGAGANVLTF. CDR3 coding DNA: TGCGCCAGCAGCTTGGGACAGGGGGCTGGGGCCAACGTCCTGACTTTC.

V and J are TRBV4-2 and TRBJ2-1; D is undetermined. V lost 4 bases and J 0 bases, leaving 10 bases between the germline ends. The CDR3 runs to 15 residues. Germline lookup yields CDR1 LGHNA and CDR2 YNFKEQ. The CDR3 coding sequence is TGTGCCAGCAGCCCTCAGGCGAGCTCCTACAATGAGCAGTTCTTC. Its protein product is CASSPQASSYNEQFF.

This rearrangement joins TRBV7-9 to TRBJ1-2; possibly TRBD1 for D (5 bases). CDR1 and CDR2 (germline): SEHNR, FQNEAQ (reference sequence). Trimming stripped 5 bases from V and 4 bases from J, with 11 bases between. The CDR3 loop spans 13 amino acids. CDR3 sequence reads: CASSPGLPYGYTF. CDR3 in DNA: TGTGCCAGCAGCCCGGGACTGCCCTATGGCTACACCTTC.

The chain couples TRBV7-9 to TRBJ1-5; 7 positions agree with TRBD1. Trimming cost V 0 bases and J 1 base; bases outside gene matches: 12. CDR3 length: 19 residues. Germline V gene sequence: CDR1 SEHNR, CDR2 FQNEAQ (reference sequence). CDR3 in amino acids: CASSLARPGGLKSNQPQHF. The CDR3 nucleotides read TGTGCCAGCAGCTTAGCCAGGCCAGGGGGATTGAAGAGCAATCAGCCCCAGCATTTT.

This rearrangement joins TRBV6-2 or TRBV6-3 to TRBJ2-1; 10 positions match TRBD2. V trimming: 6 bases; J trimming: 3 bases; junction bases outside the gene matches: 5. The length of the CDR3 is 15 residues. Germline CDR1 MNHEY, CDR2 SVGEGT. The CDR3 loop is CASSRGTSDYNEQFF. DNA for the CDR3: TGTGCCAGCAGCCGAGGGACTAGCGACTACAATGAGCAGTTCTTC.

The rearrangement uses TRBV5-1 and TRBJ2-2, with D uncertain. Per germline, CDR1 SGHRS and CDR2 YFSETQ. V lost 0 bases and J lost 5, with 11 bases in between. The CDR3 spans 15 residues. CDR3 region: CASSLEGPRTGELFF. As DNA, the CDR3 is TGCGCCAGCAGCTTGGAAGGGCCTAGGACCGGGGAGCTGTTTTTT.

This chain joins TRBV28 and TRBJ1-1; the match to TRBD1 covers 7 bases. Losses at the gene ends were 2 bases for V and 4 bases for J; bases not matched to a gene: 7. This CDR3 comprises 15 residues. Germline V gene sequence: CDR1 MDHEN, CDR2 SYDVKM. The CDR3 region has the DNA TGTGCCAGCAGTTTAGCCGCCCAGGGGGGCACTGAAGCTTTCTTT. Translated: CASSLAAQGGTEAFF. The variable domain in full, completed from reference TRBV28 and TRBJ1-1, reads DVKVTQSSRYLVKRTGEKVFLECVQDMDHENMFWYRQDPGLGLRLIYFSYDVKMKEKGDIPEGYSVSREKKERFSLILESASTNQTSMYLCASSLAAQGGTEAFFGQGTRLTVV.

The chain has TRBV6-2 or TRBV6-3 and TRBJ1-6, with D tentatively TRBD1 (6 bases). The CDR3 runs to 15 residues. Between the trimmed V and J ends, which lost 0 bases and 6 bases, there was a span of 9 bases. Germline CDR1 MNHEY, CDR2 SVGEGT. The DNA for the CDR3 is TGTGCCAGCAGTTACTCGTCAGGGGTTAATTCACCCCTCCACTTT. Its protein is CASSYSSGVNSPLHF.

As concerns this clone: One junction end does not reproduce the germline sequence, and a read error may be involved. The DNA of the CDR3 is TGTGCCAGCAGTTCCACTCGGGCCGGCGAAAAAGACTTC. As protein: CASSSTRAGEKDF. The V call is TRBV6-2 or TRBV6-3, the J call TRBJ2-7; the D is unclear. CDR1 MNHEY and CDR2 SVGEGT come from the germline V gene. The CDR3 spans 13 residues.

The J gene is TRBJ2-2, the V gene TRBV15, with a tentative D call TRBD1 (5 bases). The CDR3 extends over 16 amino acids. Germline CDR1 is LNHNV and CDR2 is YYDKDF (reference sequence). Trimming left V 8 bases short and J 5 bases short, with 21 bases between. The CDR3 DNA is TGTGCCACCGTTGAACTTTCCCTACCAGGGACCGGGGAGCTGTTTTTT. Protein: CATVELSLPGTGELFF.

This clone was seen once. This chain joins TRBV4-1 and TRBJ2-2, with 8 bases matching TRBD2. The CDR3 sequence is 16 residues long. Germline CDR1 reads MGHRA; CDR2 reads YSYEKL. The V and J ends lost 1 base and 4 bases, in that order; junction bases with no gene match: 5. The CDR3 nucleotides are TGCGCCAGCAGCCAAGTCGTCGCGGGGGGCACCGGGGAGCTGTTTTTT. It specifies CASSQVVAGGTGELFF.

The CDR3 spells CASSKGEPGIEKLFF. In DNA, the CDR3 is TGTGCCAGCAGCAAAGGGGAACCTGGGATAGAAAAACTGTTTTTT. The rearrangement joins TRBV21-1 to TRBJ1-4. TRBV21-1 is listed as a pseudogene. CDR3 length: 15 residues.

The rearrangement uses TRBV9 and TRBJ1-5; D perhaps matches TRBD1 (5 bases). Germline-derived CDR1 and CDR2 are SGDLS and YYNGEE. Trimming stripped 3 bases from V and 4 bases from J, with 14 bases between. The CDR3 sequence is 15 residues long. The CDR3: CASSAGAGTNQPQHF. In nucleotides, the CDR3 is TGTGCCAGCAGCGCCGGGGCAGGAACAAATCAGCCCCAGCATTTT.

The chain combines TRBV27 with TRBJ2-7; tentative D call: TRBD1 (5 bases). Germline V gives CDR1 MNHEY, CDR2 SMNVEV (reference sequence). CDR3 length equals 18 residues. V was pared by 4 bases and J by 2 bases, with 24 bases between. The CDR3 DNA sequence: TGTGCCAGCAGTTCGCCCGCGAGAAGACAGTTGAAAACCTACGAGCAGTACTTC. This encodes CASSSPARRQLKTYEQYF.

The rearrangement links TRBV19 to TRBJ1-4, with 8 bases fitting TRBD1. Looked up from germline, CDR1 is LNHDA and CDR2 is SQIVND (reference sequence). The CDR3 runs 15 residues. Trimming removed 1 base from V and 5 bases from J; junction bases left unmatched: 3. The CDR3 loop reads CASSIGDRLNEKLFF. The CDR3 DNA is TGTGCCAGTAGTATAGGGGACAGGCTCAATGAAAAACTGTTTTTT.

The V gene is TRBV7-9, the J gene TRBJ1-4, with D uncertain. Trimming left V 6 bases short and J 11 bases short, with 13 bases between. The CDR3 has 12 amino acids. Germline V gene data show CDR1 as SEHNR and CDR2 as FQNEAQ (reference sequence). The CDR3 is CASSQDPGKLFF. CDR3 DNA: TGTGCCAGCAGTCAAGACCCGGGGAAACTGTTTTTT.

The chain carries TRBV24-1 and TRBJ2-1; a weak D match, TRBD1 (6 bases). Trimming removed 4 bases at V and 10 bases at J, with 13 bases between. Germline CDR1 reads KGHDR; CDR2 reads SFDVKD. The CDR3 totals 13 residues. CDR3: CATSDPAGTEQFF. CDR3 sequence (DNA): TGTGCCACCAGTGACCCCGCCGGGACAGAGCAGTTCTTC.

This clone has only one observation. CDR3 coding DNA: TGTGCCAGCAGCCCCGCCCCCTCCAGGGGGAGAGACAATGAGCAGTTCTTC. The encoded protein is CASSPAPSRGRDNEQFF. The chain joins TRBV7-6 to TRBJ2-1; 7 positions match TRBD1. From germline, CDR1 is SGHVS and CDR2 FNYEAQ. J gave up 5 bases and V 5 bases, and 15 bases lay outside the gene matches. The length of the CDR3 is 17 residues.

This clone was seen once. The rearrangement links TRBV28 to TRBJ2-1; the match to TRBD1 covers 11 bases. The length of the CDR3 is 14 residues. V trimming: 8 bases; J trimming: 7 bases; junction bases outside the gene matches: 7. From germline, CDR1 is MDHEN and CDR2 SYDVKM. CDR3: CASAGTGGRNEQFF. CDR3 coding DNA: TGTGCCAGCGCCGGGACAGGGGGTCGTAATGAGCAGTTCTTC.

J is TRBJ1-4 and V is TRBV27, with 9 bases that match TRBD1. The CDR3 extends over 17 amino acids. Germline values: CDR1 MNHEY, CDR2 SMNVEV (reference sequence). Unmatched junction bases numbered 6, after V lost 2 bases and J lost 2 bases. The CDR3 loop is CASSLPGQGTTNEKLFF. For the CDR3, the DNA is TGTGCCAGCAGTTTACCGGGACAGGGAACCACTAATGAAAAACTGTTTTTT.

The chain has TRBV5-1 and TRBJ1-1, with D unclear. Trimming shortened V by 2 bases and J by 4 bases, and 12 bases separated the two germline ends. Germline V gene sequence: CDR1 SGHRS, CDR2 YFSETQ. The CDR3 covers 14 residues. The CDR3: CASSLTAGSTEAFF. The CDR3 region has the DNA TGCGCCAGCAGCTTAACAGCGGGTTCCACTGAAGCTTTCTTT.

V gene TRBV18 combines with J gene TRBJ1-2; TRBD1 matches 8 bases. CDR1 KGHSH and CDR2 LQKENI come from the germline V gene. The CDR3 covers 14 residues. V shed 3 bases, J shed 7 bases, and the junction held 7 bases outside the gene matches. The CDR3 loop is CASSPLTGDGGYTF. Written as DNA, the CDR3 is TGTGCCAGCTCACCTTTGACAGGGGACGGTGGCTACACCTTC.

The rearrangement links TRBV6-2 or TRBV6-3 to TRBJ2-4; no definite D call. Between the trimmed V and J ends, which lost 3 bases and 8 bases, there was a span of 5 bases. From germline, CDR1 is MNHEY and CDR2 SVGEGT. The CDR3 consists of 11 residues. The CDR3 is CASSYFDIQYF. The DNA for the CDR3 is TGTGCCAGCAGTTATTTTGACATTCAGTACTTC.

A single count supports this clone. The CDR3 protein is CASSLGGEGGEQYF. The CDR3 coding sequence is TGCGCCAGCAGCTTGGGGGGGGAGGGGGGCGAGCAGTACTTC. V and J are TRBV5-1 and TRBJ2-7; possibly TRBD2 for D (7 bases). The CDR3 is 14 amino acids. Per the germline V gene, CDR1 is SGHRS and CDR2 is YFSETQ. V was pared by 0 bases and J by 6 bases, with 13 bases between.

V gene TRBV2 combines with J gene TRBJ1-5; D is unresolved. Germline V lookup: CDR1 SNHLY, CDR2 FYNNEI. The CDR3 consists of 15 residues. Deletions cut 1 base from V and 7 bases from J, with 14 bases between. For the CDR3, the DNA is TGTGCCAGCAGTGAAGGAAGTACGGTTCAACAGCCCCAGCATTTT. Encoded protein: CASSEGSTVQQPQHF. The variable domain in full, with the rest retrieved from reference TRBV2 and TRBJ1-5, is EPEVTQTPSHQVTQMGQEVILRCVPISNHLYFYWYRQILGQKVEFLVSFYNNEISEKSEIFDDQFSVERPDGSNFTLKIRSTKLEDSAMYFCASSEGSTVQQPQHFGDGTRLSIL.

This clone was picked up one time. The chain employs TRBV3-1 (or the pseudogene TRBV3-2) and TRBJ1-6; no clear D gene. Trimming cost V 2 bases and J 1 base, with 6 bases left between them. CDR3 length equals 15 residues. CDR1 is LGHDT, CDR2 YNNKEL, per germline (reference sequence). The CDR3 loop is CASSQHRSYNSPLHF. In nucleotides, the CDR3 is TGTGCCAGCAGCCAACATCGATCCTATAATTCACCCCTCCACTTT.